Shown below are 32 T cell receptor beta chains from a single sample sequenced in a study of blood T cell repertoires in COVID-19. Clones were read by immunoSEQ multiplex PCR, and TCRdb kept only the in-frame ones, dropping some. The table lists about 34,000 clones, less than 95% of them singletons, with approximately 19% in the top ten. Specimen: peripheral blood. These receptors were obtained from a man older than 75 with acute or convalescent COVID-19.

The J gene is TRBJ2-7, the V gene TRBV3-1 (or the pseudogene TRBV3-2); TRBD2 matches 13 bases. V dropped 3 bases and J dropped 7; count of bases not matched to a gene: 9. The CDR3 loop spans 16 amino acids. Germline assignment: CDR1 LGHDT and CDR2 YNNKEL (reference sequence). CDR3 residues: CASSHHTSGGAEEQYF. The DNA for the CDR3 is TGTGCCAGCAGCCACCACACTAGCGGGGGGGCCGAGGAGCAGTACTTC.

The chain carries TRBV10-3 and TRBJ1-1; 9 bases map to TRBD1. The V gene's germline CDR1 is ENHRY and CDR2 SYGVKD. The CDR3 contains 17 residues. J was trimmed by 0 bases and V by 5 bases; bases with no gene match: 10. CDR3 nucleotides: TGTGCCATCAGTCCCAGGGAGGGGACAGGGATGAACACTGAAGCTTTCTTT. This translates into CAISPREGTGMNTEAFF.

This clone has just a few counts. The V gene is TRBV11-2, the J gene TRBJ2-1; possible D gene TRBD2, 5 bases. Germline CDR1 and CDR2: SGHAT and FQNNGV. The CDR3 spans 12 residues. Trimming pared 3 bases from V and 9 bases from J, leaving 9 bases between. The DNA of the CDR3 is TGTGCCAGCAGCTTTTCGGACTTTGAGCAGTTCTTC. Amino acid sequence: CASSFSDFEQFF.

The rearrangement links TRBV5-4 to TRBJ1-1; D is uncertain. The CDR3 runs to 13 residues. V was clipped by 5 bases and J by 1 base, with 9 bases between them. The germline V gene has CDR1 SGHNT and CDR2 YYREEE (reference sequence). DNA for the CDR3: TGTGCCAGCAGTTTTTCAGGGAACACTGAAGCTTTCTTT. Translating it yields CASSFSGNTEAFF.

The chain couples TRBV7-3 to TRBJ1-1; D is perhaps TRBD1 (5 bases). From germline, CDR1 is SGHTA and CDR2 FQGTGA. Between the trimmed V and J ends, which lost 5 bases and 4 bases, there was a span of 20 bases. The CDR3 loop spans 16 amino acids. In DNA form, the CDR3 reads TGTGCCAGCAGCCCAAGTGGGGCCAGGGCCCTCACTGAAGCTTTCTTT. As protein: CASSPSGARALTEAFF.

This chain links TRBV28 with TRBJ2-7; D remains ambiguous. The germline V gene has CDR1 MDHEN and CDR2 SYDVKM. V lost 7 bases, J lost 3 bases, and 7 bases lay in between. This CDR3 has 11 residues. The chain's CDR3 is CASTSGYEQYF. Written as DNA, the CDR3 is TGTGCCAGCACCTCCGGCTACGAGCAGTACTTC.

The V call is TRBV20-1, the J call TRBJ2-6, with TRBD1 matching over 9 bases. V was clipped by 3 bases and J by 0 bases; unmatched bases: 6. The CDR3 has 17 amino acids. Germline V gives CDR1 DFQATT, CDR2 SNEGSKA (reference sequence). CDR3 residues: CSASRDRDHSGANVLTF. The CDR3 coding sequence is TGCAGTGCTAGTAGGGACAGGGATCACTCTGGGGCCAACGTCCTGACTTTC.

The chain has TRBV12-3 or TRBV12-4 and TRBJ1-1, with D possibly matching TRBD1 (6 bases). The CDR3 has 13 amino acids. V was pared by 5 bases and J by 6 bases, with 13 bases between. CDR3 DNA sequence: TGTGCCAGCAGTATCAGGGGCGTCTCTGAAGCTTTCTTT. Amino acid sequence: CASSIRGVSEAFF.

The V gene is TRBV28, the J gene TRBJ2-3, with 16 nucleotides matching TRBD2. V lost 4 bases and J lost 4; bases outside the gene matches: 11. Germline CDR1 MDHEN, CDR2 SYDVKM. CDR3 length: 19 amino acids. The CDR3: CASSSTGTSGGARADTQYF. CDR3 DNA sequence: TGTGCCAGCAGTTCGACCGGGACTAGCGGGGGGGCCCGGGCAGATACGCAGTATTTT.

The J gene is TRBJ1-4, the V gene TRBV10-2; 7 positions match TRBD1. CDR1 WSHSY and CDR2 SAAADI come from the germline V gene. This CDR3 has 20 amino acids. J gave up 8 bases and V 2 bases, and 23 bases lay outside the gene matches. DNA for the CDR3: TGCGCCAGCAGTGAGCCCTACGGGTTTGCAGTTAGGGGGCGTTACGAAAAACTGTTTTTT. It specifies CASSEPYGFAVRGRYEKLFF.

This chain links TRBV9 with TRBJ1-6; D uncertain. V lost 4 bases and J 0 bases, leaving 11 bases between the germline ends. Per germline, CDR1 SGDLS and CDR2 YYNGEE. The CDR3 runs to 16 residues. This CDR3 is CASSSRESSYNSPLHF. CDR3 nucleotide sequence: TGTGCCAGCAGCTCTCGGGAGAGCTCCTATAATTCACCCCTCCACTTT. The variable domain in full, with the rest retrieved from reference TRBV9 and TRBJ1-6, is DSGVTQTPKHLITATGQRVTLRCSPRSGDLSVYWYQQSLDQGLQFLIQYYNGEERAKGNILERFSAQQFPDLHSELNLSSLELGDSALYFCASSSRESSYNSPLHFGNGTRLTVT.

This rearrangement joins TRBV14 to TRBJ1-2, with TRBD1 matching 7 bases. Germline loops: CDR1 SGHDN, CDR2 FVKESK. The CDR3 is 13 residues long. The ends lost 4 bases at V and 4 bases at J; junction bases unmatched: 3. CDR3 nucleotides: TGTGCCAGCAGCCCTGACAGGGTCTATGGCTACACCTTC. It specifies CASSPDRVYGYTF. The full variable domain, its missing parts supplied by reference TRBV14 and TRBJ1-2, is EAGVTQFPSHSVIEKGQTVTLRCDPISGHDNLYWYRRVMGKEIKFLLHFVKESKQDESGMPNNRFLAERTGGTYSTLKVQPAELEDSGVYFCASSPDRVYGYTFGSGTRLTVV.

V usage is TRBV2 and J usage is TRBJ2-3, with 10 bases lining up with TRBD1. J gave up 1 base and V 8 bases, and 6 bases lay outside the gene matches. CDR3 length equals 15 residues. Germline CDR1 and CDR2: SNHLY and FYNNEI. The CDR3 bases are TGTGCCAGCGGTGCCGGGACAGGGGGCACAGATACGCAGTATTTT. Protein sequence: CASGAGTGGTDTQYF.

The J gene is TRBJ1-5, the V gene TRBV30; TRBD1 agrees at 10 bases. CDR3 length: 14 residues. The V gene's germline CDR1 is GTSNPN and CDR2 SVGIG (reference sequence). After removal of 5 bases from V and 4 bases from J, the junction contained 5 bases not matched to a gene. DNA for the CDR3: TGTGCCTGGGGGGGACAGGGGCCTAATCAGCCCCAGCATTTT. Amino acid sequence: CAWGGQGPNQPQHF.

This clone was detected a few times. The chain combines TRBV5-1 with TRBJ1-1; possible D gene TRBD1, 5 bases. The CDR3 loop spans 17 amino acids. Germline CDR1 reads SGHRS; CDR2 reads YFSETQ. V lost 6 bases and J lost 3, with 24 bases in between. The CDR3 coding sequence is TGCGCCAGCATCCCCCAGGGACCCAGGGCGGGGGACACTGAAGCTTTCTTT. This encodes CASIPQGPRAGDTEAFF.

CDR3 DNA sequence: TGTGCCAGCAGCGTAGCGACTAGCGGCGAGCAGTACTTC. It codes for CASSVATSGEQYF. The chain uses TRBV9 and TRBJ2-7, with 9 bases lining up with TRBD2. The CDR3 sequence is 13 residues long. Germline loops: CDR1 SGDLS, CDR2 YYNGEE. Germline trimming cut 0 bases from V and 6 bases from J; bases unmatched to any gene: 1. The complete variable domain, with remaining parts taken from reference TRBV9 and TRBJ2-7, reads DSGVTQTPKHLITATGQRVTLRCSPRSGDLSVYWYQQSLDQGLQFLIQYYNGEERAKGNILERFSAQQFPDLHSELNLSSLELGDSALYFCASSVATSGEQYFGPGTRLTVT.

This chain links TRBV11-2 with TRBJ2-5; 7 bases line up with TRBD2. The ends lost 7 bases at V and 5 bases at J; junction bases unmatched: 10. The germline V gene has CDR1 SGHAT and CDR2 FQNNGV. This CDR3 comprises 14 residues. The CDR3 coding sequence is TGTGCCAGCACACGCCTGGGGGGGGATGAGACCCAGTACTTC. Translation: CASTRLGGDETQYF. Full variable domain (remainder filled in from reference TRBV11-2 and TRBJ2-5): EAGVAQSPRYKIIEKRQSVAFWCNPISGHATLYWYQQILGQGPKLLIQFQNNGVVDDSQLPKDRFSAERLKGVDSTLKIQPAKLEDSAVYLCASTRLGGDETQYFGPGTRLLVL.

The V gene is TRBV30, the J gene TRBJ1-4; TRBD1 agrees at 7 bases. From germline, CDR1 is GTSNPN and CDR2 SVGIG (reference sequence). The CDR3 is made up of 14 amino acids. The ends lost 3 bases at V and 4 bases at J; junction bases unmatched: 5. CDR3 loop: CAWSSGTVNEKLFF. The CDR3 DNA is TGTGCCTGGAGCTCCGGGACAGTTAATGAAAAACTGTTTTTT.

This clone is a singleton in its sample. The V and J genes are TRBV28 and TRBJ1-1; a weak D match, TRBD1 (6 bases). V was trimmed by 8 bases and J by 0 bases, leaving 16 bases between them. Germline-derived CDR1 and CDR2 are MDHEN and SYDVKM. The CDR3 runs to 15 residues. The CDR3 region has the DNA TGTGCCAGCGGGGAAGGGACACCCATGAACACTGAAGCTTTCTTT. As protein: CASGEGTPMNTEAFF.

The chain uses TRBV28 and TRBJ1-2; 9 bases line up with TRBD1. V lost 5 bases, J lost 6 bases, and 13 bases stayed unmatched. CDR1 MDHEN and CDR2 SYDVKM come from the germline V gene. The CDR3 runs 16 residues. The CDR3 loop reads CASSPPSGQGINGYTF. CDR3 DNA: TGTGCCAGCAGTCCGCCCTCCGGACAGGGGATCAATGGCTACACCTTC.

The genes are TRBV7-9 and TRBJ2-1; weak D call: TRBD2 (6 bases). V was clipped by 5 bases and J by 8 bases, with 7 bases between them. This CDR3 comprises 11 residues. The germline gives CDR1 SEHNR, CDR2 FQNEAQ (reference sequence). This CDR3 reads CASSTSYEQFF. The CDR3 DNA follows: TGTGCCAGCAGCACTAGCTATGAGCAGTTCTTC.

V gene TRBV5-1 combines with J gene TRBJ1-3; D is undetermined. This CDR3 region has 15 residues. Trimming took off 0 bases at V and 0 bases at J, with 7 bases between the two ends. Germline V gene sequence: CDR1 SGHRS, CDR2 YFSETQ. The CDR3 DNA reads as TGCGCCAGCAGCTTGGACGGTCGCTCTGGAAACACCATATATTTT. It codes for CASSLDGRSGNTIYF.

The chain links TRBV27 to TRBJ2-6; weak D call: TRBD2 (5 bases). The CDR3 consists of 16 residues. Trimming removed 5 bases from V and 2 bases from J, with 13 bases in between. Germline CDR1 and CDR2: MNHEY and SMNVEV (reference sequence). CDR3 in amino acids: CASSPPGVPGANVLTF. The CDR3 coding sequence is TGTGCCAGCAGTCCGCCCGGGGTACCTGGGGCCAACGTCCTGACTTTC.

Here the CDR3 reads CASSSRGGPEAFF. The CDR3 DNA reads TGTGCCAGCAGTTCCAGGGGAGGGCCTGAAGCTTTCTTT. This chain joins TRBV27 and TRBJ1-1; maybe TRBD1 (6 bases). Germline lookup yields CDR1 MNHEY and CDR2 SMNVEV (reference sequence). The CDR3 covers 13 residues. V was trimmed by 4 bases and J by 6 bases, leaving 12 bases between them.

The chain carries TRBV11-3 and TRBJ2-2; possibly TRBD2 for D (6 bases). V gave up 2 bases and J gave up 3 bases, with 10 bases separating them. There are 15 residues in the CDR3. Germline-derived CDR1 and CDR2 are SGHNT and YENEEA. The CDR3 here is CASSLFGDYTGELFF. CDR3 in DNA: TGTGCCAGCAGCTTATTTGGGGACTACACCGGGGAGCTGTTTTTT.

This rearrangement joins TRBV6-5 to TRBJ1-5, with unresolved D. The CDR3 loop spans 13 amino acids. V lost 7 bases and J 10 bases, leaving 17 bases between the germline ends. CDR1 MNHEY and CDR2 SVGAGI come from the germline V gene. CDR3 loop: CASILTTAGPQHF. CDR3 nucleotides: TGTGCCAGCATCCTTACGACGGCAGGACCCCAGCATTTT.

The J gene is TRBJ2-7, the V gene TRBV11-2; no firm D call. This CDR3 region has 15 residues. CDR1 SGHAT and CDR2 FQNNGV come from the germline V gene. Trimming took off 0 bases at V and 1 base at J, with 10 bases between the two ends. CDR3 loop: CASSLDRQASYEQYF. CDR3 bases: TGTGCCAGCAGCTTAGATAGGCAGGCATCCTACGAGCAGTACTTC.

CDR3 coding DNA: TGTGCCAGCAGCTTAGTAGCAGGGGCCACCAACTATGGCTACACCTTC. It codes for CASSLVAGATNYGYTF. The chain recombines TRBV7-8 with TRBJ1-2; a possible D gene is TRBD1 (6 bases). The germline V gene has CDR1 SGHVS and CDR2 FQNEAQ. V dropped 1 base and J dropped 2 bases, with 14 bases sitting between them. CDR3 size: 16 residues.

The chain combines TRBV5-4 with TRBJ2-1; TRBD1 matches 9 bases. V was pared by 4 bases and J by 6 bases, with 8 bases of the junction left unmatched. The CDR3 extends over 15 amino acids. The germline gives CDR1 SGHNT, CDR2 YYREEE (reference sequence). The CDR3 nucleotides read TGTGCCAGCAGCCTACAGGGGGCCCTTACCAATGAGCAGTTCTTC. It translates to CASSLQGALTNEQFF. Supplemented by reference TRBV5-4 and TRBJ2-1, the full variable domain reads ETGVTQSPTHLIKTRGQQVTLRCSSQSGHNTVSWYQQALGQGPQFIFQYYREEENGRGNFPPRFSGLQFPNYSSELNVNALELDDSALYLCASSLQGALTNEQFFGPGTRLTVL.

The chain couples TRBV9 to TRBJ2-7; D possibly corresponds to TRBD2 (6 bases). CDR3 length: 15 amino acids. Trimming took off 0 bases at V and 6 bases at J, with 16 bases between the two ends. Germline CDR1 SGDLS, CDR2 YYNGEE. The CDR3 spells CASSVGRANGVEQYF. The CDR3 nucleotides read TGTGCCAGCAGCGTAGGGAGGGCCAACGGAGTCGAGCAGTACTTC.

The rearrangement joins TRBV5-1 to TRBJ1-1, with TRBD1 matching over 8 bases. V lost 0 bases to trimming and J lost 4 bases; unmatched junction nucleotides: 8. CDR1 SGHRS and CDR2 YFSETQ come from the germline V gene. The CDR3 covers 16 residues. The CDR3 DNA follows: TGCGCCAGCAGCTTGGGGTCGACAGGGGTGAGCACTGAAGCTTTCTTT. Translated: CASSLGSTGVSTEAFF.

J is TRBJ1-4 and V is TRBV2, with a tentative D call TRBD1 (6 bases). Germline V CDR1 and CDR2: SNHLY, FYNNEI. Deletions cut 6 bases from V and 0 bases from J, with 20 bases between. This CDR3 has 18 residues. The DNA for the CDR3 is TGTGCCAGCAGCGCCCGTCGGGGGGCCTATACAACTAATGAAAAACTGTTTTTT. Its protein product is CASSARRGAYTTNEKLFF.